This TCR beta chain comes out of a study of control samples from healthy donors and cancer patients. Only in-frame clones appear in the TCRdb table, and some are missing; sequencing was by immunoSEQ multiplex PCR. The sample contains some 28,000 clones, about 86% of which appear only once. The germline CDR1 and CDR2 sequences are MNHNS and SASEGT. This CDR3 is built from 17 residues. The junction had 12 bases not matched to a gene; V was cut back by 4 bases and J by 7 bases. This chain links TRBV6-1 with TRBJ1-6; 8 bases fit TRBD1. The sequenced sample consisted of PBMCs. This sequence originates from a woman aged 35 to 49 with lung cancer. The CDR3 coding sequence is TGTGCCAGCAGTGTCTTCGGACAGGGAGCCCGGAATTCACCCCTCCACTTT. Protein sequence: CASSVFGQGARNSPLHF.